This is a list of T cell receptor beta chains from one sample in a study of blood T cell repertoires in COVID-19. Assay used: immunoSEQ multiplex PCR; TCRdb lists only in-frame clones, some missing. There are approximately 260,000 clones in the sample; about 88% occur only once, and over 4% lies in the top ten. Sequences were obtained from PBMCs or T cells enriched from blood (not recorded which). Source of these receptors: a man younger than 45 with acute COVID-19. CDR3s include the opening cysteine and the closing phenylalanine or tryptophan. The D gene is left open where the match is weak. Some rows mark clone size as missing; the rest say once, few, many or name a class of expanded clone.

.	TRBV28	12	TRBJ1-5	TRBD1	CAGGGTDQPQHF	TGTGCCGGAGGAGGGACAGATCAGCCCCAGCATTTT
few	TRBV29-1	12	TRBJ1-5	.	CSVGDTNQPQHF	TGCAGCGTTGGGGACACCAATCAGCCCCAGCATTTT
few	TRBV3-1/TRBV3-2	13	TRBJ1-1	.	CASSQGRHTEAFF	TGTGCCAGCAGCCAGGGGAGGCACACTGAAGCTTTCTTT
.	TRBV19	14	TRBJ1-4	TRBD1	CASSAYRGNEKLFF	TGTGCCAGTAGTGCATACAGGGGCAATGAAAAACTGTTTTTT
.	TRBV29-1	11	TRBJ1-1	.	CSGAGWTEAFF	TGCAGCGGGGCGGGCTGGACTGAAGCTTTCTTT
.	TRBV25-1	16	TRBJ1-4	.	CASSEIRPAANEKLFF	TGTGCCAGCAGTGAAATCCGTCCGGCGGCTAATGAAAAACTGTTTTTT
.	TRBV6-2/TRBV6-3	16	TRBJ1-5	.	CASSYVSGDSNQPQHF	TGTGCCAGCAGTTACGTATCAGGGGATAGCAATCAGCCCCAGCATTTT
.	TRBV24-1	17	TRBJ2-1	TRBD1	CATSDPSGTGLYNEQFF	TGTGCCACCAGTGACCCCTCCGGGACAGGGCTCTACAATGAGCAGTTCTTC
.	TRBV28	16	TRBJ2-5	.	CASSRPSSSWAETQYF	TGTGCCAGCAGCCGGCCTTCAAGTAGTTGGGCAGAGACCCAGTACTTC
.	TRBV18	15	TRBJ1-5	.	CASSPYGTENQPQHF	TGTGCCAGCTCACCATACGGGACTGAGAATCAGCCCCAGCATTTT
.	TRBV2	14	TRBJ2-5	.	CATKRGSLEETQYF	TGTGCCACCAAACGGGGGAGCCTCGAGGAGACCCAGTACTTC
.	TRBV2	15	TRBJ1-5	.	CASRSGSIISQPQHF	TGTGCCAGCCGTTCCGGGTCGATCATCAGTCAGCCCCAGCATTTT
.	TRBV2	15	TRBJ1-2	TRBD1	CASSEVRTGGYGYTF	TGTGCCAGCAGTGAAGTAAGGACAGGAGGCTATGGCTACACCTTC
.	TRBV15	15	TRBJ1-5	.	CATSRIAEGGQPQHF	TGTGCCACCAGCAGAATCGCTGAGGGGGGGCAGCCCCAGCATTTT
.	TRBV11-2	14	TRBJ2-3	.	CASSLDRFTDTQYF	TGTGCCAGCAGCTTGGACAGATTCACAGATACGCAGTATTTT
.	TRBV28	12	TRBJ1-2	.	CASSPLGGGYTF	TGTGCCAGCAGTCCGCTCGGGGGTGGCTACACCTTC
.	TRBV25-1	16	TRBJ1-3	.	CASSENRSGKGNTIYF	TGTGCCAGCAGTGAAAATCGGTCCGGGAAAGGCAACACCATATATTTT
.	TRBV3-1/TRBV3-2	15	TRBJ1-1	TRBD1	CASSQGSPGQARAFF	TGTGCCAGCAGCCAAGGATCACCGGGACAGGCGAGAGCTTTCTTT
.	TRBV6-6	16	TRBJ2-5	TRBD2	CATKTSGGWGQETQYF	TGTGCCACCAAGACTAGCGGGGGGTGGGGCCAAGAGACCCAGTACTTC
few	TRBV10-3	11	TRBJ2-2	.	CAPYGIGELFF	TGTGCCCCCTACGGGATCGGGGAGCTGTTTTTT
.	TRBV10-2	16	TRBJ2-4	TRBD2	CASSDPSSGGKNIQYF	TGCGCCAGCAGTGACCCATCTAGCGGGGGAAAAAACATTCAGTACTTC
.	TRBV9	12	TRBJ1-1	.	CASGVRGTEAFF	TGTGCCAGCGGGGTCCGGGGCACTGAAGCTTTCTTT
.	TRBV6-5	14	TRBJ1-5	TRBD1	CASKGTGGNQPQHF	TGTGCCAGCAAGGGGACAGGGGGAAACCAGCCCCAGCATTTT
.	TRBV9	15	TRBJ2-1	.	CASSVTGVHYNEQFF	TGTGCCAGCAGCGTAACGGGAGTTCACTACAATGAGCAGTTCTTC
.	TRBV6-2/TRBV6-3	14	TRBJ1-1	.	CASSPGRRGSEAFF	TGTGCCAGCAGCCCGGGACGGCGGGGATCTGAAGCTTTCTTT
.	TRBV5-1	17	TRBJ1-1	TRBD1	CASSWGPGQGAGTEAFF	TGCGCCAGCAGCTGGGGTCCGGGACAGGGGGCGGGCACTGAAGCTTTCTTT
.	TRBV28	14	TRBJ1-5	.	CASSETVNNQPQHF	TGTGCCAGCAGTGAAACAGTGAACAATCAGCCCCAGCATTTT
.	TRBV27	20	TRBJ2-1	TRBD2	CASSLSILISGRAGYNEQFF	TGTGCCAGCAGTTTATCGATTTTGATTAGCGGGAGGGCCGGTTACAATGAGCAGTTCTTC